The present TCR beta chain was sequenced within a study of T cell responses to AZD1222 COVID-19 vaccine. General study findings and limits: Baseline seropositives among AZD1222 recipients totaled only five or six. With two AZD1222 doses given, Spike-specific TCR breadth and depth both rose. Mostly white British, mostly female donors; authors suggested clonal diversity may be underestimated.

The method was immunoSEQ multiplex PCR; TCRdb's version includes in-frame clones alone and lacks a portion of them. The sample holds about 120,000 clones; around 84% are singletons and the top ten take about 25%. V dropped 3 bases and J dropped 4 bases, with 6 bases sitting between them. The germline V gene encodes CDR1 MNHNS and CDR2 SASEGT. This CDR3 has 12 amino acids. Remarks on this clone: The target antigen is unknown.

This specimen was peripheral blood, taken 28 days after the second AZD1222 dose. The chain joins TRBV6-1 to TRBJ1-2; D is ambiguous. This clonotype was obtained from an adult who received the AZD1222 COVID-19 vaccine. The CDR3 protein is CASSDGPYGYTF. CDR3 DNA sequence: TGTGCCAGCAGTGACGGCCCCTATGGCTACACCTTC.